The 29 T cell receptor beta chains given below trace back to one sample, sequenced in a study of blood T cell repertoires in COVID-19. Data came from immunoSEQ multiplex PCR; TCRdb stores just in-frame clones and leaves some out. Here the sample spans 300,000 or so clones, more than 75% being singletons. The sequenced sample consisted of PBMCs or T cells enriched from blood (not recorded which). These receptor sequences come from a woman aged 30 to 39 who had recovered from COVID-19.

The chain joins TRBV19 to TRBJ1-1; D is unclear. CDR1 is LNHDA and CDR2 is SQIVND in the germline V gene (reference sequence). The CDR3 has 13 amino acids. V lost 2 bases to trimming and J lost 3 bases, with 7 bases between them. CDR3 bases: TGTGCCAGTAGTATACTCAGGTACACTGAAGCTTTCTTT. This translates into CASSILRYTEAFF.

The gene calls are TRBV10-1 and TRBJ2-7; tentatively, D is TRBD1 (6 bases). There are 13 residues in the CDR3. V was shortened by 4 bases and J by 6 bases, with 13 bases between the two germline ends. Germline values: CDR1 WNHNN, CDR2 SYGVQD (reference sequence). DNA for the CDR3: TGCGCCAGCAGTGCCCTAACAGGGAGCGAGCAGTACTTC. It yields the protein CASSALTGSEQYF.

The V call is TRBV29-1, the J call TRBJ2-7; 7 bases map to TRBD1. The junction had 11 bases not matched to a gene; V was cut back by 0 bases and J by 6 bases. Germline V lookup: CDR1 SQVTM, CDR2 ANQGSEA. The CDR3 runs 15 residues. DNA for the CDR3: TGCAGCGTTGAAGAGGAGACAGGGTCGGTTCTCGAGCAGTACTTC. This gives the protein CSVEEETGSVLEQYF.

The V and J genes are TRBV30 and TRBJ1-2; 10 bases are a match to TRBD1. V was pared by 8 bases and J by 6 bases, with 3 bases of the junction left unmatched. Germline CDR1 GTSNPN, CDR2 SVGIG (reference sequence). This CDR3 has 11 amino acids. As DNA, the CDR3 is TGTGCCGCGGACAGGGGGAATGGCTACACCTTC. This encodes CAADRGNGYTF.

The J gene is TRBJ1-5, the V gene TRBV7-9; D is undetermined. The CDR3 extends over 13 amino acids. Germline V CDR1 and CDR2: SEHNR, FQNEAQ (reference sequence). Trimming left V 9 bases short and J 1 base short, with 10 bases between. The CDR3 DNA follows: TGTGCCAGGGATTGGAGGAGCAATCAGCCCCAGCATTTT. Residues: CARDWRSNQPQHF.

The gene calls are TRBV27 and TRBJ2-5; tentative D call: TRBD1 (5 bases). The CDR3 extends over 13 amino acids. With 3 bases removed from V and 2 bases from J, the gap between germline ends came to 7 bases. The V gene's germline CDR1 is MNHEY and CDR2 SMNVEV (reference sequence). The CDR3 sequence is CASSFDRQETQYF. The CDR3 region has the DNA TGTGCCAGCAGTTTTGACAGACAAGAGACCCAGTACTTC.

V is TRBV5-4 and J is TRBJ1-4; TRBD1 might be the D (6 bases). Between the trimmed V and J ends, which lost 4 bases and 3 bases, there was a span of 13 bases. The CDR3 runs 15 residues. Per germline, CDR1 SGHNT and CDR2 YYREEE (reference sequence). The CDR3 loop is CASSQKDSSNEKLFF. Written as DNA, the CDR3 is TGTGCCAGCAGCCAAAAGGACAGTTCTAATGAAAAACTGTTTTTT.

The chain joins TRBV10-1 to TRBJ2-3; the D is unclear. V lost 0 bases and J lost 4, with 11 bases in between. The CDR3 spans 15 residues. Germline V lookup: CDR1 WNHNN, CDR2 SYGVQD (reference sequence). CDR3 loop: CASSESIGWADTQYF. DNA of the CDR3: TGCGCCAGCAGTGAGTCGATCGGGTGGGCAGATACGCAGTATTTT.

This clone was detected only once. This chain joins TRBV10-2 and TRBJ1-4, with D tentatively TRBD1 (6 bases). The V gene lost 4 bases and the J gene lost 5 bases, with 20 bases spanning the gap. This CDR3 is 17 amino acids long. In germline, CDR1 is WSHSY, CDR2 SAAADI. The CDR3 DNA follows: TGCGCCAGCAGTGTAAGGGCAGGGGCTCAAGAAAATGAAAAACTGTTTTTT. Its translation: CASSVRAGAQENEKLFF.

For the CDR3, the DNA is TGTGCCAGCAGCGTAGGCGGGACAGGGTCCTACAATGAGCAGTTCTTC. This sequence encodes CASSVGGTGSYNEQFF. The chain joins TRBV6-6 to TRBJ2-1; 9 nucleotides agree with TRBD1. This CDR3 comprises 16 residues. The J segment lost 1 base and the V segment lost 6 bases, leaving 7 bases of the junction unmatched. The germline gives CDR1 MNHNY, CDR2 SVGAGI (reference sequence).

The DNA for the CDR3 is TGTGCCAGCAGCGCAAGACAGGGGGCAGCCGGGGAGCTGTTTTTT. Protein product: CASSARQGAAGELFF. The chain couples TRBV7-2 to TRBJ2-2, with 10 bases fitting TRBD1. This CDR3 contains 15 residues. Germline V gene data show CDR1 as SGHTA and CDR2 as FQGNSA. The V gene end was trimmed by 5 bases and the J gene end by 6 bases; junction bases not matched to a gene: 6.

The genes are TRBV7-2 and TRBJ2-5, with 10 nucleotides matching TRBD2. Germline CDR1 SGHTA, CDR2 FQGNSA. Unmatched junction bases numbered 14, after V lost 5 bases and J lost 5 bases. This CDR3 has 17 amino acids. CDR3 in DNA: TGTGCCAGCAGCGCGGACCCTAGCGGGGGCCTCCTGGAGACCCAGTACTTC. Residues: CASSADPSGGLLETQYF.

The chain combines TRBV7-9 with TRBJ2-4; maybe TRBD1 (6 bases). The CDR3 is 15 amino acids. V was shortened by 5 bases and J by 8 bases, with 19 bases between the two germline ends. CDR1 SEHNR and CDR2 FQNEAQ come from the germline V gene (reference sequence). The CDR3: CASSPMQGQMDIQYF. The CDR3 bases are TGTGCCAGCAGCCCCATGCAAGGACAGATGGACATTCAGTACTTC.

The rearrangement links TRBV15 to TRBJ2-1, with a tentative D call TRBD1 (6 bases). Trimming shortened V by 0 bases and J by 10 bases, and 10 bases separated the two germline ends. Germline V gene lookup returns CDR1 LNHNV and CDR2 YYDKDF (reference sequence). CDR3 length equals 13 residues. The CDR3 reads CATSRDQGSEQFF. CDR3 in DNA: TGTGCCACCAGCAGAGACCAGGGGTCCGAGCAGTTCTTC. Complete variable domain (other parts from reference TRBV15 and TRBJ2-1): DAMVIQNPRYQVTQFGKPVTLSCSQTLNHNVMYWYQQKSSQAPKLLFHYYDKDFNNEADTPDNFQSRRPNTSFCFLDIRSPGLGDTAMYLCATSRDQGSEQFFGPGTRLTVL.

This sequence joins TRBV30 and TRBJ2-3, with 11 bases identical to TRBD2. CDR1 is GTSNPN, CDR2 SVGIG, per germline (reference sequence). J was trimmed by 7 bases and V by 2 bases; bases with no gene match: 8. CDR3 length: 15 residues. As DNA, the CDR3 is TGTGCCTGGAGTCAACTAGCGGGGGCCGTAAATACGCAGTATTTT. Amino acid sequence: CAWSQLAGAVNTQYF. The full variable domain, in which reference TRBV30 and TRBJ2-3 provide the parts outside the CDR3, is SQTIHQWPATLVQPVGSPLSLECTVEGTSNPNLYWYRQAAGRGLQLLFYSVGIGQISSEVPQNLSASRPQDRQFILSSKKLLLSDSGFYLCAWSQLAGAVNTQYFGPGTRLTVL.

This chain joins TRBV10-3 and TRBJ1-1; TRBD1 aligns across 7 bases. The V and J ends lost 6 bases and 1 base, in that order; junction bases with no gene match: 5. The CDR3 runs 14 residues. Germline V lookup: CDR1 ENHRY, CDR2 SYGVKD. The CDR3 spells CAIRKDRENTEAFF. CDR3 DNA: TGTGCCATCAGAAAAGACAGGGAGAACACTGAAGCTTTCTTT.

The rearrangement joins TRBV10-3 to TRBJ1-4; tentatively, D is TRBD1 (6 bases). This CDR3 has 13 residues. Trimming shortened V by 8 bases and J by 4 bases, and 11 bases separated the two germline ends. Germline V gene data show CDR1 as ENHRY and CDR2 as SYGVKD. As DNA, the CDR3 is TGTGCCATCGGACAGCCGGGTAATGAAAAACTGTTTTTT. Translation gives CAIGQPGNEKLFF.

CDR3 DNA sequence: TGTGCCAGTAGTAGGGGGACAGGGGGCGCGAACACCGGGGAGCTGTTTTTT. Translation gives CASSRGTGGANTGELFF. The rearrangement joins TRBV19 to TRBJ2-2, with 12 bases that match TRBD1. Germline V gene data show CDR1 as LNHDA and CDR2 as SQIVND (reference sequence). The trim removed 4 bases at V and 0 bases at J, leaving 3 bases unmatched. The CDR3 covers 17 residues.

The CDR3 DNA reads as TGTGCCATCAGTGAGGGTTTACAGGGGAGCTTCCAAGAGACCCAGTACTTC. As protein: CAISEGLQGSFQETQYF. The chain employs TRBV10-3 and TRBJ2-5, with 7 nucleotides matching TRBD1. Germline V CDR1 and CDR2: ENHRY, SYGVKD. The V gene end was trimmed by 2 bases and the J gene end by 1 base; junction bases not matched to a gene: 10. The CDR3 has 17 amino acids.

The genes are TRBV9 and TRBJ1-4; TRBD1 aligns across 9 bases. V was pared by 0 bases and J by 7 bases, with 4 bases of the junction left unmatched. This CDR3 has 15 amino acids. Per germline, CDR1 SGDLS and CDR2 YYNGEE. The CDR3 coding sequence is TGTGCCAGCAGCGTAGGGGGACAGGGCGGTGAAAAACTGTTTTTT. Translating it yields CASSVGGQGGEKLFF.

The gene calls are TRBV18 and TRBJ2-1, with TRBD1 identical over 8 bases. Trimming removed 0 bases from V and 7 bases from J; junction bases left unmatched: 8. The CDR3 sequence is 16 residues long. Germline CDR1 reads KGHSH; CDR2 reads LQKENI. The CDR3: CASSPPETGVGNEQFF. The DNA for the CDR3 is TGTGCCAGCTCACCACCGGAGACAGGGGTTGGGAATGAGCAGTTCTTC.

The genes are TRBV14 and TRBJ2-5; D is uncertain. The V and J ends lost 1 base and 5 bases respectively, with 8 bases between them. Per the germline V gene, CDR1 is SGHDN and CDR2 is FVKESK. CDR3 length: 13 amino acids. The CDR3 DNA reads as TGTGCCAGCAGCCAAGGGTCAGCGGAGACCCAGTACTTC. This codes for CASSQGSAETQYF.

The V gene is TRBV27, the J gene TRBJ2-7, with D possibly TRBD2 on 6 matching bases. Deletions cut 3 bases from V and 5 bases from J, with 23 bases between. This CDR3 is 17 amino acids long. Germline-derived CDR1 and CDR2 are MNHEY and SMNVEV (reference sequence). CDR3: CASSFITGVTGVDEQYF. CDR3 DNA sequence: TGTGCCAGCAGTTTTATAACGGGGGTTACTGGTGTCGACGAGCAGTACTTC.

The rearrangement links TRBV7-9 to TRBJ1-5; D unresolved. V was shortened by 5 bases and J by 1 base, with 9 bases between the two germline ends. This CDR3 comprises 14 residues. The V gene's germline CDR1 is SEHNR and CDR2 FQNEAQ (reference sequence). CDR3 in DNA: TGTGCCAGCAGCATAGACTCGAGCAATCAGCCCCAGCATTTT. Protein: CASSIDSSNQPQHF.

The chain combines TRBV19 with TRBJ1-5; 8 bases fit TRBD1. Germline V CDR1 and CDR2: LNHDA, SQIVND (reference sequence). V shed 5 bases, J shed 4 bases, and the junction held 7 bases outside the gene matches. The CDR3 length is 15 residues. In DNA form, the CDR3 reads TGTGCCAGTAGTGCATCAGGGGGCCCGAATCAGCCCCAGCATTTT. Residues: CASSASGGPNQPQHF.

In nucleotides, the CDR3 is TGTGCCAGTATCGGAGCTAGGGGTCAGACTGGAAACACCATATATTTT. It encodes CASIGARGQTGNTIYF. The chain links TRBV19 to TRBJ1-3; TRBD1 is a possible D gene (5 bases). The CDR3 runs to 16 residues. Trimming took off 7 bases at V and 2 bases at J, with 18 bases between the two ends. Germline V gives CDR1 LNHDA, CDR2 SQIVND (reference sequence). Full variable domain (outside the CDR3, taken from reference TRBV19 and TRBJ1-3): DGGITQSPKYLFRKEGQNVTLSCEQNLNHDAMYWYRQDPGQGLRLIYYSQIVNDFQKGDIAEGYSVSREKKESFPLTVTSAQKNPTAFYLCASIGARGQTGNTIYFGEGSWLTVV.

The chain couples TRBV29-1 to TRBJ2-3; 9 nucleotides align to TRBD1. Per the germline V gene, CDR1 is SQVTM and CDR2 is ANQGSEA. J lost 4 bases, V lost 6 bases, and 11 bases had no gene match. This CDR3 has 15 amino acids. The CDR3 bases are TGCAGCGTCCGGGGCTGGGACAGGGATGCAGATACGCAGTATTTT. This encodes CSVRGWDRDADTQYF.

The chain couples TRBV13 to TRBJ2-4; 10 nucleotides align to TRBD2. The CDR3 runs to 13 residues. CDR1 PRHDT and CDR2 FYEKMQ come from the germline V gene (reference sequence). The J segment lost 8 bases and the V segment lost 8 bases, leaving 6 bases of the junction unmatched. The CDR3 loop reads CASRQRGGDIQYF. CDR3 in DNA: TGTGCCAGCCGCCAGCGGGGGGGGGACATTCAGTACTTC. Full variable domain (remainder filled in from reference TRBV13 and TRBJ2-4): AAGVIQSPRHLIKEKRETATLKCYPIPRHDTVYWYQQGPGQDPQFLISFYEKMQSDKGSIPDRFSAQQFSDYHSELNMSSLELGDSALYFCASRQRGGDIQYFGAGTRLSVL.

The chain uses TRBV18 and TRBJ1-2; the D is unclear. The CDR3 runs to 14 residues. The V end lost 1 base, the J end lost 3 bases, and 9 bases lay between the germline ends. Germline CDR1 KGHSH, CDR2 LQKENI. DNA of the CDR3: TGTGCCAGCTCACCACTAACGGAGGACTATGGCTACACCTTC. It encodes CASSPLTEDYGYTF.